This is a list of T cell receptor beta chains from one sample in a study of blood T cell repertoires in COVID-19. The assay was immunoSEQ multiplex PCR, and TCRdb's table has in-frame clones only and misses some. The sample has approximately 270,000 clones; 86% are singletons. The source material was peripheral blood. The receptor set was obtained from a man between 40 and 49 years old with active or convalescent COVID-19. Both conserved end residues are trimmed from each CDR3. The D gene is left open where the match is weak.

d_gene,j_gene,v_gene,len,CDR3aa
TRBD1,TRBJ1-2,TRBV7-3,12,ASSLIGGPEGYT
TRBD2,TRBJ2-1,TRBV9,14,ASSPRTSGSGNEQF
NA,TRBJ1-3,TRBV14,14,ASSQKYQGSGNTIY
NA,TRBJ2-1,TRBV7-3,11,ASSPEPRSEQF
NA,TRBJ2-5,TRBV9,12,ASSAGSRQETQY
NA,TRBJ1-2,TRBV28,12,ASSLPGGGRGYT
TRBD2,TRBJ2-5,TRBV7-9,15,ASSLATSGGRKETQY
TRBD1,TRBJ1-5,TRBV6-5,13,ASSTRDRGVQPQH
TRBD1,TRBJ1-4,TRBV6-5,13,ASRSTGAFREKLF
NA,TRBJ2-3,TRBV4-2,10,AAGGSTDTQY
TRBD1,TRBJ2-4,TRBV2,13,ASSVRDSLENIQY
NA,TRBJ1-1,TRBV5-1,12,ASSPQGMNTEAF
TRBD2,TRBJ2-1,TRBV2,12,ASRGTSGMGEQF
NA,TRBJ1-2,TRBV18,15,ASSPPNSGERGYGYT
NA,TRBJ2-1,TRBV29-1,13,SVVPLATPYNEQF
TRBD1,TRBJ1-4,TRBV29-1,11,SVGHTGDEKLF
TRBD1,TRBJ2-7,TRBV29-1,10,SVDGQGYEQY
NA,TRBJ1-2,TRBV24-1,12,ATSDLRQEDGYT
TRBD1,TRBJ2-7,TRBV7-3,13,ASSLLRGPSYEQY
TRBD1,TRBJ2-5,TRBV2,13,ASRGGQGVGETQY
NA,TRBJ1-1,TRBV7-9,13,ASSLGPGVGTEAF
TRBD1,TRBJ1-6,TRBV27,13,ASSPRTGVNSPLH
NA,TRBJ2-3,TRBV14,12,ASSPLVGADTQY